This T cell receptor (beta chain) was recovered during a study of blood T cells in healthy people across ages. General study points: The study found TCR beta diversity correlated strongly with naive T cell percentage.

In regard to this clonotype: Antigen unknown.

The second PCR ran about 6 to 12 cycles with a sample-barcoded 5' primer and J-beta primers. TCRdb fed the 5' RACE reads into MiXCR, producing one record per CDR3 protein. Of around 1,500,000 distinct CDR3 sequences in the sample, 28% are singletons; the top ten hold 7.7%. Researchers collected around 11 milliliters of peripheral blood from every single donor. No fewer than 5.5 micrograms of total RNA were isolated from every sample. The clonotype comes from a woman aged 25 to 45 in good health. Sequenced input: blood.

CDR3 nucleotides: TGTGCCAGCAGCTTAGCTAGCGGCCACTACAATGAGCAGTTCTTC. Its protein is CASSLASGHYNEQFF. This rearrangement joins TRBV7-2 to TRBJ2-1; tentatively, D is TRBD2 (6 bases). Per germline, CDR1 SGHTA and CDR2 FQGNSA. The CDR3 has 15 residues. V was clipped by 0 bases and J by 3 bases, with 9 bases between them.